What follows are 13 T cell receptor beta chains derived from one specimen sequenced in a study of tumor and adjacent non-tumor tissue in lung cancer. RNA was extracted from bulk tissue without any cell sorting. This non-tumor lung sample came from over 3 cm beyond the tumor edge. Three rounds of nested PCR, following a modified ARM-PCR protocol, produced the TCRbeta library. TCRdb reprocessed the multiplex PCR reads via MiXCR and lists one record per CDR3 protein. The table has roughly 44,000 distinct CDR3 sequences, roughly 60% seen once; the top ten hold 15% to 20%. Source material: distant non-tumor lung tissue. These receptors were taken from a woman between 35 and 50 years old with non-small cell lung cancer.

Remarks on this clonotype: Germline is not matched at one junction end, which may reflect a read error. The chain is built from TRBV11-3 and TRBJ2-2; perhaps TRBD2 as D (5 bases). This CDR3 comprises 14 residues. CDR1 is SGHNT and CDR2 is YENEEA in the germline V gene. The CDR3 reads CDSSLGGNTGELFF. CDR3 DNA sequence: TGTGACAGCAGCTTGGGTGGGAACACCGGGGAACTGTTTTTT.

To note about this clonotype: Because the CDR3 is missing its conserved closing phenylalanine or tryptophan, this is likely a read error. No DNA is shown, since the ends of the CDR3 on it are uncertain; the CDR3 is the one TCRdb lists. V and J are TRBV6-5 and TRBJ1-1. Germline CDR1 MNHEY, CDR2 SVGAGI. Termini included, the CDR3 measures 13 amino acids. The CDR3 here is CASKEGLNTETFL.

Turning to this clonotype: Its ends do not fully match the called genes, so a read error is possible. J is TRBJ2-3 and V is TRBV6-2 or TRBV6-3; D is possibly TRBD2 (5 bases). Germline V CDR1 and CDR2: MNHEY, SVGEGT. CDR3 length equals 15 residues. For the CDR3, the DNA is TGTGCCAGCATAGATAGGGCTCGGAGCGGCGATATGCAGTATTTT. It codes for CASIDRARSGDMQYF.

Comment on this clonotype: Since a much larger clone is just one base distant, this may be a read error. This chain links TRBV28 with TRBJ2-7; a possible D gene is TRBD2 (5 bases). V lost 11 bases and J 5 bases, leaving 22 bases between the germline ends. Germline CDR1 is MDHEN and CDR2 is SYDVKM. The CDR3 is made up of 14 amino acids. CDR3 loop: CASVGRRTLHEQYF. CDR3 in DNA: TGTGCCTCTGTAGGGCGGAGGACCCTCCACGAGCAGTACTTC.

The chain joins TRBV19 to TRBJ1-5; no clear D gene. The CDR3 is 14 residues long. Deletions cut 5 bases from V and 1 base from J, with 9 bases between. CDR1 and CDR2 (germline): LNHDA, SQIVND (reference sequence). The CDR3 nucleotides read TGTGCCAGTAGTCTTGACACGAGCAATCAGCCCCAGCATTTT. Translation: CASSLDTSNQPQHF. Variable domain in full (rest from reference TRBV19 and TRBJ1-5): DGGITQSPKYLFRKEGQNVTLSCEQNLNHDAMYWYRQDPGQGLRLIYYSQIVNDFQKGDIAEGYSVSREKKESFPLTVTSAQKNPTAFYLCASSLDTSNQPQHFGDGTRLSIL.

This clonotype appeared a few times. A read error is possible here, since a much larger clone lies one base away. The genes are TRBV6-5 and TRBJ1-5; 8 nucleotides line up with TRBD1. Germline trimming cut 4 bases from V and 10 bases from J; bases unmatched to any gene: 9. This CDR3 comprises 14 residues. Germline V gene data show CDR1 as MNHEY and CDR2 as SVGAGI. The DNA for the CDR3 is TGTGCCAGCAGTTGTACACCCGACAGGGGTCCCCAGCATTTT. It yields the protein CASSCTPDRGPQHF.

This clonotype came up many times. The CDR3 spells CASNGRIRATNEKLFF. The CDR3 bases are TGTGCCAGCAACGGGCGGATTAGAGCAACTAATGAAAAACTGTTTTTT. V usage is TRBV28 and J usage is TRBJ1-4; D ambiguous. The V end was cut by 7 bases, the J end by 0 bases, with 15 bases between. The CDR3 has 16 residues. The germline V gene encodes CDR1 MDHEN and CDR2 SYDVKM.

The CDR3 DNA reads TGTGCCAGCAGTCGGGACCAGGGGGCAGATACGCAGTATTTT. Its translation: CASSRDQGADTQYF. The rearrangement uses TRBV2 and TRBJ2-3; TRBD1 agrees at 7 bases. The CDR3 totals 14 residues. Germline V lookup: CDR1 SNHLY, CDR2 FYNNEI. With 5 bases clipped from V and 4 bases from J, the junction kept 6 bases outside the gene matches.

The J gene is TRBJ2-5, the V gene TRBV7-2; D is perhaps TRBD2 (6 bases). Trimming removed 5 bases at V and 5 bases at J, with 15 bases between. CDR1 is SGHTA and CDR2 is FQGNSA in the germline V gene. CDR3 length: 14 amino acids. As DNA, the CDR3 is TGTGCCAGCAGCACGGGACGGGGGTGGGAGACCCAGTACTTC. Amino acids: CASSTGRGWETQYF.

V and J are TRBV6-6 and TRBJ2-5, with 15 bases matching TRBD2. The germline gives CDR1 MNHNY, CDR2 SVGAGI (reference sequence). The CDR3 length is 17 residues. CDR3 region: CVNSYVGLAGGRETQYF. In DNA, the CDR3 is TGTGTCAACAGTTACGTGGGACTAGCGGGGGGAAGGGAGACCCAGTACTTC.

Comment on this clonotype: A read error is possible here, since a much larger clone lies one base away. V is TRBV20-1 and J is TRBJ1-1, with unresolved D. Germline assignment: CDR1 DFQATT and CDR2 SNEGSKA (reference sequence). The CDR3 covers 14 residues. The ends were cut back, 2 bases at V and 0 bases at J, with 10 bases in the middle. In DNA form, the CDR3 reads TGCAGTGCTAGACTGGGTAGACTGAACACTGAAGCTTTCTTT. Translation: CSARLGRLNTEAFF.

Many counts were recorded for this clonotype. The chain carries TRBV4-1 and TRBJ1-4, with D tentatively TRBD1 (5 bases). The V and J ends lost 7 bases and 5 bases respectively, with 14 bases between them. Germline V CDR1 and CDR2: MGHRA, YSYEKL. CDR3 size: 14 residues. Here the CDR3 reads CASTPGKGNEKLFF. The CDR3 region has the DNA TGCGCCAGCACCCCAGGGAAAGGGAATGAAAAACTGTTTTTT.

Concerning this clonotype: At one end the junction does not follow the germline gene, possibly because of a read error. The chain is built from TRBV30 and TRBJ1-2, with D unclear. The CDR3 consists of 16 residues. The germline CDR1 and CDR2 sequences are GTSNPN and SVGIG (reference sequence). CDR3 loop: CAWSGEFDSQNYGYSF. The CDR3 bases are TGTGCCTGGAGTGGAGAGTTCGATAGTCAAAACTATGGCTACAGCTTC.